A single sample is the source of the 8 T cell receptor beta chains below, sequenced in a study of technical replicates of blood from several donors. Here immunoSEQ multiplex PCR was the method, and the copy in TCRdb shows in-frame clones only, minus some. Among some 66,000 clones listed, 85% to 90% were seen once. The sequencing input was PBMCs. The source is a human donor in good health. Some clones in this sample may be carry-over from other donors' samples.

The CDR3 reads CASSKDRGQYEQYF. CDR3 coding DNA: TGTGCCAGCAGCAAGGACAGGGGGCAATACGAGCAGTACTTC. V and J are TRBV11-1 and TRBJ2-7; 11 bases map to TRBD1. The V segment lost 5 bases and the J segment 4 bases; nucleotides outside the gene matches: 4. CDR3 length: 14 amino acids. Germline V gene lookup returns CDR1 SGHAT and CDR2 FQDESV (reference sequence). The full variable domain, with the rest looked up from reference TRBV11-1 and TRBJ2-7, is EAEVAQSPRYKITEKSQAVAFWCDPISGHATLYWYRQILGQGPELLVQFQDESVVDDSQLPKDRFSAERLKGVDSTLKIQPAELGDSAMYLCASSKDRGQYEQYFGPGTRLTVT.

The rearrangement joins TRBV6-1 to TRBJ2-4, with 8 bases matching TRBD1. Germline CDR1 reads MNHNS; CDR2 reads SASEGT. The CDR3 covers 14 residues. V shed 6 bases and J 8 bases; nucleotides not matched to a gene: 9. CDR3 coding DNA: TGTGCCAGCAGAGACCAGGGGGCGCGGGACATTCAGTACTTC. Translated: CASRDQGARDIQYF.

V is TRBV2 and J is TRBJ1-1; TRBD1 might be the D (5 bases). This CDR3 has 16 amino acids. The V end was cut by 7 bases, the J end by 0 bases, with 18 bases between. CDR1 is SNHLY, CDR2 FYNNEI, per germline. DNA for the CDR3: TGTGCCAGCAACAAAGGACCGGGGGGTCTGAACACTGAAGCTTTCTTT. It is translated as CASNKGPGGLNTEAFF.

The V and J genes are TRBV6-1 and TRBJ1-1; D perhaps matches TRBD1 (6 bases). Germline CDR1 is MNHNS and CDR2 is SASEGT. V was cut by 7 bases and J by 0 bases, with 15 bases left in between. The CDR3 runs 15 residues. CDR3 nucleotides: TGTGCCAGCATTAAAGAAGCAGGGGTGAACACTGAAGCTTTCTTT. Encoded protein: CASIKEAGVNTEAFF.

This chain uses TRBV5-1 with TRBJ2-2; unclear D gene. CDR1 SGHRS and CDR2 YFSETQ come from the germline V gene. V was shortened by 4 bases and J by 3 bases, with 13 bases between the two germline ends. The CDR3 totals 15 residues. CDR3 in amino acids: CASSPQAGYTGELFF. CDR3 nucleotide sequence: TGCGCCAGCAGCCCGCAAGCCGGGTACACCGGGGAGCTGTTTTTT.

This rearrangement joins TRBV10-3 to TRBJ2-2; 8 nucleotides match TRBD1. Germline V gene sequence: CDR1 ENHRY, CDR2 SYGVKD. Losses at the gene ends were 5 bases for V and 5 bases for J; bases not matched to a gene: 7. The CDR3 consists of 15 residues. The CDR3 protein is CAISPTGGETGELFF. The CDR3 DNA follows: TGTGCCATCAGTCCAACAGGGGGAGAGACCGGGGAGCTGTTTTTT.

J is TRBJ2-2 and V is TRBV29-1; D not resolved. Germline CDR1 is SQVTM and CDR2 is ANQGSEA. The CDR3 loop spans 10 amino acids. Trimming stripped 7 bases from V and 5 bases from J, with 5 bases between. The CDR3 DNA sequence: TGCAGCGCCCTTACCGGGGAGCTGTTTTTT. It specifies CSALTGELFF.

Regarding this clone: A read error may account for a junction end that differs from germline. The V and J genes are TRBV6-1 and TRBJ1-2; 8 bases are a match to TRBD1. The CDR3 totals 15 residues. Germline V gives CDR1 MNHNS, CDR2 SASEGT. This CDR3 is CASNEWGQADYGYTF. The CDR3 nucleotides are TGTGCCAGCAATGAATGGGGACAGGCCGACTATGGCTACACCTTC.